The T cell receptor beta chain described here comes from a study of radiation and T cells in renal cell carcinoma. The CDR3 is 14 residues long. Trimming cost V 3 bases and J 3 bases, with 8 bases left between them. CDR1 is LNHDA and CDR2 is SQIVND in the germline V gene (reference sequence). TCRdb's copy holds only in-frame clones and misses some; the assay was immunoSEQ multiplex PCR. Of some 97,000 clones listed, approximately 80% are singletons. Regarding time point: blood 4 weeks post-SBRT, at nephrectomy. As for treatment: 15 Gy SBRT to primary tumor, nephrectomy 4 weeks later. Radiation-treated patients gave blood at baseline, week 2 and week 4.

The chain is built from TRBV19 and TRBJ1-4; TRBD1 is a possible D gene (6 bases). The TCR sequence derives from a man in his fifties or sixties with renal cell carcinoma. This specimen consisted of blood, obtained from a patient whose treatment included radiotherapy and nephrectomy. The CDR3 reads CASSMGGSNEKLFF. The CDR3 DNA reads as TGTGCCAGTAGTATGGGGGGCTCTAATGAAAAACTGTTTTTT.